This TCR beta chain was found in a study of blood T cells in healthy people across ages. Study-level information: Template switching picked up about one barcoded beta molecule for each two T cells.

From germline, CDR1 is SGHAT and CDR2 FQNNGV. The CDR3 has 14 residues. Trimming cost V 2 bases and J 7 bases, with 9 bases left between them. Alongside a J-beta primer mix, a sample-barcoded 5' primer served in a second PCR lasting about 7 to 11 cycles. Each CDR3 protein gets one entry after TCRdb re-called the 5' RACE reads with MiXCR. The sample holds 650,000 to 1,000,000 distinct CDR3 sequences, about 34% seen once. The rearrangement uses TRBV11-2 and TRBJ1-6; D remains unclear. The sequenced sample was blood. The sequence was obtained from a man aged 18 to 29 in good health. Written as DNA, the CDR3 is TGTGCCAGCAGCTTATCCTCCGGGAATTCACCCCTCCACTTT. Translation gives CASSLSSGNSPLHF.